A selection of T cell receptor beta chains follows, all from one sample in a study of T cell repertoires in cytomegalovirus infection. In TCRdb, the reads were re-called with MiXCR into one record per CDR3 protein. The sample shows around 200,000 distinct CDR3 sequences, roughly 15% of them seen only once. The sequenced material came from CD8+ T cells from PBMCs. These receptors were taken from a human donor in good health (CMV status not recorded). Some clones in this sample may be carry-over from other donors' samples. Each CDR3 is given with its conserved first and last residue. Each record gives: clone size, J gene, D gene, V gene, CDR3 DNA, CDR3 protein. A D gene is named only where the DNA matches it firmly. Only part of the rows carry a size: once, few, many, or a class if the clone is expanded.

size: few; J: TRBJ2-4; D: .; V: TRBV4-3; DNA: TGCGCCAGCAGCCAAGAGCGGGGTCGGGGTAAAAACATTCAGTACTTC; CDR3: CASSQERGRGKNIQYF
size: .; J: TRBJ2-3; D: TRBD2; V: TRBV7-2; DNA: TGTGCCAGCAGCTTAAACGGGAGGTTGCCAGATACGCAGTATTTT; CDR3: CASSLNGRLPDTQYF
size: many; J: TRBJ2-7; D: .; V: TRBV12-3/TRBV12-4; DNA: TGTGCCAGCGGTTCCTACGAGCAGTACTTC; CDR3: CASGSYEQYF
size: few; J: TRBJ2-5; D: TRBD2; V: TRBV6-2/TRBV6-3; DNA: TGTGCCAGCAGTTACAGGCGGGGGGCCACGGAAGAGACCCAGTACTTC; CDR3: CASSYRRGATEETQYF
size: few; J: TRBJ2-7; D: .; V: TRBV10-3; DNA: TGTGCCATCAACGAGGGGGGCATGAACGAGCAGTACTTC; CDR3: CAINEGGMNEQYF
size: .; J: TRBJ2-7; D: .; V: TRBV7-2; DNA: TGTGCCAGCACCGGGTGGTCGGCCGAGCAGTACTTC; CDR3: CASTGWSAEQYF
size: .; J: TRBJ2-7; D: .; V: TRBV6-2/TRBV6-3; DNA: TGTGCCAGCAGTTACCGGTACGAGCAGTACTTC; CDR3: CASSYRYEQYF
size: .; J: TRBJ1-5; D: .; V: TRBV7-2; DNA: TGTGCCAGCAGCTTCTTGACAGGCGATCAGCCCCAGCATTTT; CDR3: CASSFLTGDQPQHF
size: .; J: TRBJ2-3; D: TRBD1; V: TRBV29-1; DNA: TGCAGCGTTTCGACAGGGCTCACAGATACGCAGTATTTT; CDR3: CSVSTGLTDTQYF
size: few; J: TRBJ2-2; D: .; V: TRBV7-2; DNA: TGTGCCAGCAGCTTAGCCCGGTCGAACACCGGGGAGCTGTTTTTT; CDR3: CASSLARSNTGELFF
size: few; J: TRBJ1-1; D: .; V: TRBV29-1; DNA: TGCAGCGTTCAGACAGCTGAAGCTTTCTTT; CDR3: CSVQTAEAFF
size: .; J: TRBJ1-1; D: .; V: TRBV15; DNA: TGTGCCACCAGCAGAGAGACACTGAACACTGAAGCTTTCTTT; CDR3: CATSRETLNTEAFF
size: few; J: TRBJ1-5; D: .; V: TRBV6-2/TRBV6-3; DNA: TGTGCCAGCAGTATCTGGGAGGGCCAGCCCCAGCATTTT; CDR3: CASSIWEGQPQHF
size: .; J: TRBJ2-1; D: TRBD2; V: TRBV28; DNA: TGTGCCAGCAGTTTTCCCGGGGGTAGCGGGACGAGCTCCTACAATGAGCAGTTCTTC; CDR3: CASSFPGGSGTSSYNEQFF
size: few; J: TRBJ2-3; D: .; V: TRBV12-3/TRBV12-4; DNA: TGTGCCAGCAGTTTTGCCCCAGATACGCAGTATTTT; CDR3: CASSFAPDTQYF
size: .; J: TRBJ1-5; D: .; V: TRBV4-1; DNA: TGCGCCAGCAGCCCGACACAGGGATATAGCAATCAGCCCCAGCATTTT; CDR3: CASSPTQGYSNQPQHF
size: few; J: TRBJ1-1; D: .; V: TRBV6-2/TRBV6-3; DNA: TGTGCCAGCAGTTACGCGGACAGTCTGAACACTGAAGCTTTCTTT; CDR3: CASSYADSLNTEAFF
size: few; J: TRBJ1-1; D: .; V: TRBV7-6; DNA: TGTGCCAGCAGCTTAAAGGTCGGGACTGAAGCTTTCTTT; CDR3: CASSLKVGTEAFF
size: few; J: TRBJ2-2; D: .; V: TRBV29-1; DNA: TGCAGCGTTGTGGGTCCGATCGCCGGGGAGCTGTTTTTT; CDR3: CSVVGPIAGELFF
size: few; J: TRBJ2-5; D: .; V: TRBV7-9; DNA: TGTGCCAGCAGCCCCCTCGCGGGGTGGTACCAAGAGACCCAGTACTTC; CDR3: CASSPLAGWYQETQYF
size: .; J: TRBJ1-1; D: .; V: TRBV7-6; DNA: TGTGCCAGCAGCTTAGACCCGAACACTGAAGCTTTCTTT; CDR3: CASSLDPNTEAFF
size: .; J: TRBJ2-1; D: .; V: TRBV7-2; DNA: TGTGCCAGCAGCTTGGGCTTCAATGAGCAGTTCTTC; CDR3: CASSLGFNEQFF
size: few; J: TRBJ2-3; D: .; V: TRBV20-1; DNA: TGCAGTGCTGATACTGAAGGCACAGATACGCAGTATTTT; CDR3: CSADTEGTDTQYF
size: .; J: TRBJ2-4; D: .; V: TRBV7-2; DNA: TGTGCCAGCAGCACTCCCGGGACACCCAAAAACATTCAGTACTTC; CDR3: CASSTPGTPKNIQYF
size: .; J: TRBJ1-1; D: TRBD1; V: TRBV7-9; DNA: TGTGCCAGCAGCTTGGGACAGGGGTTAACTGAAGCTTTCTTT; CDR3: CASSLGQGLTEAFF
size: .; J: TRBJ1-2; D: TRBD1; V: TRBV6-5; DNA: TGTGCCAGCAGTTACTCGAGCGCAGGGGGGTATGGCTACACCTTC; CDR3: CASSYSSAGGYGYTF
size: few; J: TRBJ2-7; D: .; V: TRBV7-2; DNA: TGTGCCAGCAGCTTAGGGCCGGACGAGCAGTACTTC; CDR3: CASSLGPDEQYF
size: .; J: TRBJ2-5; D: .; V: TRBV20-1; DNA: TGCAGTGCTAGAGATATTCCACGGGCAGAGACCCAGTACTTC; CDR3: CSARDIPRAETQYF
size: .; J: TRBJ1-2; D: .; V: TRBV28; DNA: TGTGCCAGCAGACCTGTGACGGCCCCGGACTATGGCTACACCTTC; CDR3: CASRPVTAPDYGYTF
size: .; J: TRBJ2-2; D: .; V: TRBV7-9; DNA: TGTGCCAGCAGACTCGGCGGCGGGGAGCTGTTTTTT; CDR3: CASRLGGGELFF
size: few; J: TRBJ2-1; D: .; V: TRBV4-2; DNA: TGTGCCAGCAGCCAGCGCTTAATGGGACAATCAGGGAATGAGCAGTTCTTC; CDR3: CASSQRLMGQSGNEQFF
size: .; J: TRBJ1-2; D: .; V: TRBV14; DNA: TGTGCCAGCAGCCAAGAGAGGGGCCCTTTCAACTATGGCTACACCTTC; CDR3: CASSQERGPFNYGYTF
size: few; J: TRBJ1-2; D: .; V: TRBV20-1; DNA: TGCAGTGCTAGACCCTCAGGACAGCTAGTCTATGGCTACACCTTC; CDR3: CSARPSGQLVYGYTF